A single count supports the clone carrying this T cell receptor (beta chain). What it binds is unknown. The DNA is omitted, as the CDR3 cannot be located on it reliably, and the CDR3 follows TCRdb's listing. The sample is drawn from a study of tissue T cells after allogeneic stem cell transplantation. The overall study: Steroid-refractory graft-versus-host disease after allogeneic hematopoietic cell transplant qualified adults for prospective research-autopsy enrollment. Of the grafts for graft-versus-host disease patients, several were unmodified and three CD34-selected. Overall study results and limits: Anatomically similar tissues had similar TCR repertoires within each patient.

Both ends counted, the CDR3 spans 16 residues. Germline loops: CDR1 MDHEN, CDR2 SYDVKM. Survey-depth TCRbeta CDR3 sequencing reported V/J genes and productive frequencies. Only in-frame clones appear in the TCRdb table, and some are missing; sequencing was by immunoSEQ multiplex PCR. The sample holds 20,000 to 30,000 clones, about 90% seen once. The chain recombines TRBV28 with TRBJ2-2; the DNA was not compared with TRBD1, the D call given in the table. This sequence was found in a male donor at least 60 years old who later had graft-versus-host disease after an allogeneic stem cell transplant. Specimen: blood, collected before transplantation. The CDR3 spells CASSTSTGMSTGELFF.